These 16 T cell receptor beta chains originate from one sample sequenced in a study of T cell responses to AZD1222 COVID-19 vaccine. The method was immunoSEQ multiplex PCR; TCRdb's version includes in-frame clones alone and lacks a portion of them. The sample lists some 170,000 clones; more than 85% were seen once. Source: peripheral blood, taken on day 0 of AZD1222 vaccination. The receptor source for this set is an adult in good health.

The chain links TRBV12-3 or TRBV12-4 to TRBJ1-2; 8 bases map to TRBD1. The CDR3 is made up of 13 amino acids. Trimming at V came to 5 bases and at J to 8 bases, leaving 7 bases not matched to a gene. The DNA for the CDR3 is TGTGCCAGCAGTCCGCAGGGGGCGCGGGGCTACACCTTC. This translates into CASSPQGARGYTF.

Note on this clone: This may stem from a read error, because a much larger clone lies one nucleotide away. This chain links TRBV11-2 with TRBJ1-1; D not resolved. Trimming removed 3 bases at V and 0 bases at J, with 2 bases between. The germline V gene has CDR1 SGHAT and CDR2 FQNNGV. The CDR3 is 12 amino acids. CDR3: CASSFMNTEAFF. The CDR3 DNA is TGTGCCAGCAGCTTCATGAACACTGAAGCTTTCTTT.

CDR3 amino acids: CASSPGIDTEAFF. Here the CDR3 DNA reads TGTGCCAGCTCACCAGGGATTGATACTGAAGCTTTCTTT. This chain uses TRBV18 with TRBJ1-1; D uncertain. This CDR3 region has 13 residues. V gave up 2 bases and J gave up 5 bases, with 9 bases separating them. From germline, CDR1 is KGHSH and CDR2 LQKENI.

The chain recombines TRBV3-1 (or the pseudogene TRBV3-2) with TRBJ1-4; D gene uncertain. Germline loops: CDR1 LGHDT, CDR2 YNNKEL (reference sequence). The CDR3 loop spans 16 amino acids. V lost 2 bases and J 7 bases, leaving 17 bases between the germline ends. The CDR3 DNA reads as TGTGCCAGCAGCCAAAAAGGGAGAGCACTAAGTGAAAAACTGTTTTTT. This gives the protein CASSQKGRALSEKLFF.

This chain links TRBV24-1 with TRBJ1-2; no firm D call. CDR1 and CDR2 (germline): KGHDR, SFDVKD. Trimming removed 4 bases at V and 4 bases at J, with 12 bases between. This CDR3 has 14 residues. The chain's CDR3 is CATSDSGRSYGYTF. The CDR3 DNA sequence: TGTGCCACCAGTGACTCCGGACGGAGCTATGGCTACACCTTC.

The genes are TRBV9 and TRBJ1-2; no firm D call. Trimming pared 3 bases from V and 8 bases from J, leaving 17 bases between. Germline CDR1 is SGDLS and CDR2 is YYNGEE. The CDR3 has 14 amino acids. CDR3 sequence (DNA): TGTGCCAGCAGCGCCTCGACGGAGGTTTTAGGCTACACCTTC. As protein: CASSASTEVLGYTF.

This clone was detected only once. The V and J genes are TRBV28 and TRBJ2-2, with 9 positions matching TRBD1. Germline V gene lookup returns CDR1 MDHEN and CDR2 SYDVKM. V lost 6 bases, J lost 9 bases, and 8 bases stayed unmatched. The CDR3 consists of 14 residues. In DNA, the CDR3 is TGTGCCAGCAGCACAGGGGGCGCCCCTAGGGAGCTGTTTTTT. The encoded protein is CASSTGGAPRELFF. The full variable domain, its missing parts supplied by reference TRBV28 and TRBJ2-2, is DVKVTQSSRYLVKRTGEKVFLECVQDMDHENMFWYRQDPGLGLRLIYFSYDVKMKEKGDIPEGYSVSREKKERFSLILESASTNQTSMYLCASSTGGAPRELFFGEGSRLTVL.

The chain joins TRBV10-2 to TRBJ1-5; D call uncertain. Trimming removed 0 bases at V and 2 bases at J, with 8 bases between. The CDR3 is 15 amino acids. Germline V lookup: CDR1 WSHSY, CDR2 SAAADI. DNA of the CDR3: TGCGCCAGCAGTGAGTCGGTTTTGGGCAATCAGCCCCAGCATTTT. It translates to CASSESVLGNQPQHF.

The chain employs TRBV5-4 and TRBJ1-6; D is unclear. Per the germline V gene, CDR1 is SGHNT and CDR2 is YYREEE (reference sequence). The V gene lost 5 bases and the J gene lost 5 bases, with 20 bases spanning the gap. There are 17 residues in the CDR3. CDR3 sequence (DNA): TGTGCCAGCAGTTCAGTCCTGGGATCTCCTAATAATTCACCCCTCCACTTT. Protein sequence: CASSSVLGSPNNSPLHF.

The V gene is TRBV24-1, the J gene TRBJ2-4; TRBD1 matches 7 bases. Germline assignment: CDR1 KGHDR and CDR2 SFDVKD. This CDR3 is 15 amino acids long. V trimming: 3 bases; J trimming: 8 bases; junction bases outside the gene matches: 9. The chain's CDR3 is CATSDPRTGPDIQYF. The CDR3 coding sequence is TGTGCCACCAGTGATCCTAGGACAGGACCTGACATTCAGTACTTC.

The chain combines TRBV28 with TRBJ2-3, with D perhaps being TRBD1 or TRBD2 (5 bases each). Germline CDR1 is MDHEN and CDR2 is SYDVKM. The CDR3 has 14 residues. Trimming removed 6 bases from V and 3 bases from J, with 13 bases in between. The CDR3 sequence is CASRTGGPTDTQYF. The CDR3 DNA sequence: TGTGCCAGCAGAACAGGAGGTCCAACAGATACGCAGTATTTT.

The V and J genes are TRBV4-3 and TRBJ1-1; 10 nucleotides match TRBD1. Germline-derived CDR1 and CDR2 are LGHNA and YSLEER. The V segment lost 1 base and the J segment 6 bases; nucleotides outside the gene matches: 5. The CDR3 runs to 15 residues. CDR3 sequence (DNA): TGCGCCAGCAGCCAAGTCCTCGGACAGGGGGCTGAAGCTTTCTTT. Translating it yields CASSQVLGQGAEAFF.

V gene TRBV30 combines with J gene TRBJ1-2; D unclear. CDR3 length equals 11 residues. V lost 1 base to trimming and J lost 6 bases, with 6 bases between them. CDR1 and CDR2 from the germline V gene are GTSNPN and SVGIG (reference sequence). The CDR3 nucleotides read TGTGCCTGGAGTGCAGGTCATGGCTACACCTTC. Translating it yields CAWSAGHGYTF.

This chain links TRBV6-2 or TRBV6-3 with TRBJ1-1; the match to TRBD1 covers 8 bases. V trimming: 2 bases; J trimming: 3 bases; junction bases outside the gene matches: 14. Germline loops: CDR1 MNHEY, CDR2 SVGEGT. The CDR3 spans 18 residues. The CDR3 sequence: CASSYATGAGIWDTEAFF. In DNA form, the CDR3 reads TGTGCCAGCAGTTACGCGACAGGGGCCGGGATCTGGGACACTGAAGCTTTCTTT.

This clone was observed a few times. The chain is built from TRBV28 and TRBJ1-6, with D hard to call. The CDR3 contains 14 residues. Trimming removed 3 bases at V and 2 bases at J, with 5 bases between. CDR1 and CDR2 from the germline V gene are MDHEN and SYDVKM. The CDR3 is CASSFRTYNSPLHF. In DNA, the CDR3 is TGTGCCAGCAGTTTCAGGACCTATAATTCACCCCTCCACTTT.

The V gene is TRBV28, the J gene TRBJ1-1; D gene uncertain. The CDR3 is 12 amino acids. Germline V gives CDR1 MDHEN, CDR2 SYDVKM. V gave up 7 bases and J gave up 2 bases, with 8 bases separating them. The CDR3 loop reads CASTTANTEAFF. CDR3 in DNA: TGTGCCAGCACAACAGCCAACACTGAAGCTTTCTTT.